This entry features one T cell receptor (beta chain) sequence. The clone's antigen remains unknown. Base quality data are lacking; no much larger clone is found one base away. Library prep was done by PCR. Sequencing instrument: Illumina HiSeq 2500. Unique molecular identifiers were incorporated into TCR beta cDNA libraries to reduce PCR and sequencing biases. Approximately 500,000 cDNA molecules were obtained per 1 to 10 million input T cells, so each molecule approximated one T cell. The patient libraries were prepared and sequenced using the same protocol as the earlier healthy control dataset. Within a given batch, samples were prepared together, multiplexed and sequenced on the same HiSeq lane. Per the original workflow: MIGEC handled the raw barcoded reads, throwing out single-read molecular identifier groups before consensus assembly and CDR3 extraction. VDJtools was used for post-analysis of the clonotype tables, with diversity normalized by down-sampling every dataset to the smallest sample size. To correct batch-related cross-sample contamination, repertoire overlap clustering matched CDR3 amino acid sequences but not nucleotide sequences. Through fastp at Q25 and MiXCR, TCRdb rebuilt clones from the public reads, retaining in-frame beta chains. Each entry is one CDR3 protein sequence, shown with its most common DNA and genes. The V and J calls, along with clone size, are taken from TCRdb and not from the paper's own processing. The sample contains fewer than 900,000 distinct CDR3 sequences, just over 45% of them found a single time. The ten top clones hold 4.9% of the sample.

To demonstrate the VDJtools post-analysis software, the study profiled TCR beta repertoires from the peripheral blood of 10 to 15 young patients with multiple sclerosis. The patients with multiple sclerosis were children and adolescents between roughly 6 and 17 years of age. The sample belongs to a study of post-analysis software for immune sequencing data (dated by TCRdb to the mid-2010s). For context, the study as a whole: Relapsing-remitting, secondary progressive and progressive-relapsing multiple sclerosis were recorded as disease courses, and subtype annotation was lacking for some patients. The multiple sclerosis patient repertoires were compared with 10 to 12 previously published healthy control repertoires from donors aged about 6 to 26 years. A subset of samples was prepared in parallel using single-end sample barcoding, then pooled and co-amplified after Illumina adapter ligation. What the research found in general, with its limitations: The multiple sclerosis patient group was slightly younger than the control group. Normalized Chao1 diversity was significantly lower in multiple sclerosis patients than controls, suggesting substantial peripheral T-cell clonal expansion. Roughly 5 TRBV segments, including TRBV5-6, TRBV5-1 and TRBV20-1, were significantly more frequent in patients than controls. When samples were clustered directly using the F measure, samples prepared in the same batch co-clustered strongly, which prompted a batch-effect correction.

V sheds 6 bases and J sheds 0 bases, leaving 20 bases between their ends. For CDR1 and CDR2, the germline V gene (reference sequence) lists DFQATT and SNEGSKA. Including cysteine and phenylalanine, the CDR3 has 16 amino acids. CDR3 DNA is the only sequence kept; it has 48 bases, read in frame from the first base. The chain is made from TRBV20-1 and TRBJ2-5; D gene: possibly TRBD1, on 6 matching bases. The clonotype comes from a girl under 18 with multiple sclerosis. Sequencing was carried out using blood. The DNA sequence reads TGCAGTGCGGGAGATGTGGGGACAAAGTACCAAGAGACCCAGTACTTC. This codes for CSAGDVGTKYQETQYF.